Shown below are 19 T cell receptor beta chains from a single sample sequenced in a study of blood T cell repertoires in COVID-19. Clones were sequenced by immunoSEQ multiplex PCR, and TCRdb holds only the in-frame ones, with some missing. This table has nearly 90,000 clones, about three quarters appearing once. Material for sequencing was peripheral blood. The receptors derive from an elderly woman with acute or convalescent COVID-19.

This chain joins TRBV5-1 and TRBJ1-1; TRBD1 is a possible D gene (5 bases). CDR1 is SGHRS, CDR2 YFSETQ, per germline. Trimming left V 3 bases short and J 2 bases short, with 17 bases between. The CDR3 spans 16 residues. CDR3 protein: CASSSGPSGGNTEAFF. For the CDR3, the DNA is TGCGCCAGCAGCTCTGGTCCCTCGGGGGGAAACACTGAAGCTTTCTTT.

The table lists this clone with a few counts. V and J are TRBV30 and TRBJ1-6, with D possibly matching TRBD1 (5 bases). CDR1 GTSNPN and CDR2 SVGIG come from the germline V gene (reference sequence). The V gene lost 0 bases and the J gene lost 0 bases, with 12 bases spanning the gap. The CDR3 extends over 17 amino acids. CDR3 in DNA: TGTGCCTGGAGTGTCCCACGGGGGGGCTCCTATAATTCACCCCTCCACTTT. Protein sequence: CAWSVPRGGSYNSPLHF.

The J gene is TRBJ1-4, the V gene TRBV28; 7 bases match TRBD1. The V segment lost 6 bases and the J segment 8 bases; nucleotides outside the gene matches: 9. The CDR3 is 14 residues long. Germline CDR1 and CDR2: MDHEN and SYDVKM. DNA of the CDR3: TGTGCCAGCAGCCGAGGGGGCCGAAGGGAAAAACTGTTTTTT. It translates to CASSRGGRREKLFF. The full variable domain, its missing parts supplied by reference TRBV28 and TRBJ1-4, is DVKVTQSSRYLVKRTGEKVFLECVQDMDHENMFWYRQDPGLGLRLIYFSYDVKMKEKGDIPEGYSVSREKKERFSLILESASTNQTSMYLCASSRGGRREKLFFGSGTQLSVL.

J is TRBJ2-3 and V is TRBV28, with unresolved D. The ends were cut back, 8 bases at V and 2 bases at J, with 14 bases in the middle. The V gene's germline CDR1 is MDHEN and CDR2 SYDVKM. The CDR3 is made up of 14 amino acids. CDR3 DNA: TGTGCCAGCCGGAGTATCCTCCTCACAGATACGCAGTATTTT. Protein: CASRSILLTDTQYF.

The genes are TRBV5-6 and TRBJ2-1; TRBD1 matches at 7 bases. The CDR3 totals 11 residues. Germline trimming cut 3 bases from V and 14 bases from J; bases unmatched to any gene: 5. Germline lookup yields CDR1 SGHDT and CDR2 YYEEEE. CDR3 amino acids: CASSSGQAKFF. CDR3 sequence (DNA): TGTGCCAGCAGCTCTGGACAGGCTAAGTTCTTC.

The V call is TRBV3-1 (or the pseudogene TRBV3-2), the J call TRBJ1-6; D may be TRBD1 (5 bases). Germline values: CDR1 LGHDT, CDR2 YNNKEL (reference sequence). The length of the CDR3 is 13 residues. V dropped 2 bases and J dropped 8 bases, with 7 bases sitting between them. CDR3 amino acids: CASSQSGDSPLHF. Here the CDR3 DNA reads TGTGCCAGCAGCCAATCGGGGGATTCACCCCTCCACTTT.

In DNA form, the CDR3 reads TGTGCCAGCAGCTTAGAGGAGACCCAGTACTTC. Amino acid sequence: CASSLEETQYF. The rearrangement links TRBV5-5 to TRBJ2-5; the D is unclear. The V gene's germline CDR1 is SGHKS and CDR2 YYEKEE (reference sequence). V was cut by 2 bases and J by 5 bases, with 4 bases left in between. CDR3 length: 11 amino acids.

The gene calls are TRBV11-3 and TRBJ2-5, with 10 bases aligning to TRBD2. From germline, CDR1 is SGHNT and CDR2 YENEEA. V shed 3 bases, J shed 8 bases, and the junction held 3 bases outside the gene matches. There are 13 residues in the CDR3. The DNA of the CDR3 is TGTGCCAGCAGCTTGGCTAGCGGGGGCACCCAGTACTTC. Translated, it gives CASSLASGGTQYF.

This clone appeared once. This chain links TRBV7-2 with TRBJ2-7, with a possible D match to TRBD2 (5 bases). In germline, CDR1 is SGHTA, CDR2 FQGNSA. V was pared by 5 bases and J by 2 bases, with 16 bases between. The CDR3 is 15 residues long. Here the CDR3 reads CASSLGLIITYEQYF. The CDR3 nucleotides are TGTGCCAGCAGCCTAGGACTCATAATAACCTACGAGCAGTACTTC.

The chain couples TRBV15 to TRBJ1-5, with D uncertain. V gave up 0 bases and J gave up 5 bases, with 11 bases separating them. Germline CDR1 reads LNHNV; CDR2 reads YYDKDF (reference sequence). This CDR3 region has 15 residues. The CDR3 DNA sequence: TGTGCCACCAGCAGAGAGCGGGGAGAGGATCAGCCCCAGCATTTT. Amino acid sequence: CATSRERGEDQPQHF. Variable domain in full (rest from reference TRBV15 and TRBJ1-5): DAMVIQNPRYQVTQFGKPVTLSCSQTLNHNVMYWYQQKSSQAPKLLFHYYDKDFNNEADTPDNFQSRRPNTSFCFLDIRSPGLGDTAMYLCATSRERGEDQPQHFGDGTRLSIL.

In its sample, this clone was seen many times. The chain uses TRBV19 and TRBJ1-5, with D perhaps matching TRBD1 (5 bases). Germline V gene lookup returns CDR1 LNHDA and CDR2 SQIVND (reference sequence). The CDR3 sequence is 13 residues long. With 3 bases removed from V and 9 bases from J, the gap between germline ends came to 12 bases. CDR3 bases: TGTGCCAGTAGTATGGTTCAGGGTCGGCCCCAGCATTTT. Protein: CASSMVQGRPQHF.

The CDR3 reads CASRLLGQPQETQYF. The CDR3 DNA reads as TGTGCCAGCAGGTTGCTGGGACAGCCTCAAGAGACCCAGTACTTC. This chain joins TRBV11-2 and TRBJ2-5, with 7 nucleotides matching TRBD1. Unmatched junction bases numbered 9, after V lost 6 bases and J lost 2 bases. This CDR3 comprises 15 residues. CDR1 and CDR2 from the germline V gene are SGHAT and FQNNGV.

This clone has more than one count but fewer than ten. The gene calls are TRBV6-2 or TRBV6-3 and TRBJ2-3, with TRBD2 matching 14 bases. The germline V gene has CDR1 MNHEY and CDR2 SVGEGT. This CDR3 is 15 amino acids long. The V and J ends lost 6 bases and 6 bases, in that order; junction bases with no gene match: 5. The CDR3 bases are TGTGCCAGCAGCCCCCGACTAGCGGGGGGGGATACGCAGTATTTT. Its translation is CASSPRLAGGDTQYF.

The sample holds one count of this clone. The chain uses TRBV7-8 and TRBJ2-2; 7 bases are shared with TRBD2. J lost 4 bases, V lost 4 bases, and 9 bases had no gene match. Per germline, CDR1 SGHVS and CDR2 FQNEAQ. CDR3 length equals 16 residues. The CDR3 spells CASSSSGGGSTGELFF. DNA for the CDR3: TGTGCCAGCAGCTCATCGGGCGGGGGATCCACCGGGGAGCTGTTTTTT.

This clone was detected a few times. The genes are TRBV19 and TRBJ2-7; TRBD1 might be the D (6 bases). This CDR3 has 12 amino acids. Trimming took 6 bases from V and 5 from J, leaving 11 bases between them. Germline CDR1 LNHDA, CDR2 SQIVND (reference sequence). The CDR3 region is CASRQGFDEQYF. For the CDR3, the DNA is TGTGCCAGTAGGCAGGGGTTCGACGAGCAGTACTTC.

The chain joins TRBV3-1 (or the pseudogene TRBV3-2) to TRBJ1-4; D gene unclear. Germline assignment: CDR1 LGHDT and CDR2 YNNKEL (reference sequence). This CDR3 comprises 15 residues. V lost 6 bases, J lost 3 bases, and 14 bases lay in between. The chain's CDR3 is CASRRKATANEKLFF. Written as DNA, the CDR3 is TGTGCCAGCAGGCGGAAAGCCACGGCTAATGAAAAACTGTTTTTT.

The CDR3 is CASSQGASGGYTQYF. As DNA, the CDR3 is TGTGCCAGCAGCCAAGGGGCTAGCGGGGGCTATACGCAGTATTTT. The rearrangement uses TRBV3-1 (or the pseudogene TRBV3-2) and TRBJ2-3; 10 bases agree with TRBD2. CDR3 length: 15 residues. From germline, CDR1 is LGHDT and CDR2 YNNKEL (reference sequence). The V and J ends lost 1 base and 7 bases, in that order; junction bases with no gene match: 5.

V and J are TRBV16 and TRBJ2-1; D is possibly TRBD2 (5 bases). Trimming took off 1 base at V and 4 bases at J, with 23 bases between the two ends. The CDR3 has 19 residues. Per germline, CDR1 KGHSY and CDR2 FQNENV. This CDR3 is CASSQYEGGKRGQYNEQFF. The CDR3 DNA reads as TGTGCCAGCAGCCAATATGAAGGTGGGAAACGAGGGCAATACAATGAGCAGTTCTTC.

The chain carries TRBV15 and TRBJ1-4; D gene ambiguous. Germline values: CDR1 LNHNV, CDR2 YYDKDF (reference sequence). Trimming stripped 3 bases from V and 3 bases from J, with 11 bases between. The CDR3 spans 15 residues. CDR3 nucleotides: TGTGCCACCAGCAGGAGGTGGCAGTCTAATGAAAAACTGTTTTTT. Its protein is CATSRRWQSNEKLFF.